This entry lists 32 T cell receptor beta chains sequenced from one sample in a study of early T cells in non-severe SARS-CoV-2 infection. TCRdb reprocessed the 5' RACE reads via MiXCR and lists one record per CDR3 protein. The table lists 50,000 to 60,000 distinct CDR3 sequences, approximately 6.3% of them singletons. This material consisted of whole blood, taken at baseline. All receptors come from an adult who was a healthcare worker with PCR-confirmed SARS-CoV-2 infection or an uninfected control (not recorded which).

This clonotype has a handful of counts. This chain links TRBV20-1 with TRBJ1-1; the match to TRBD1 covers 9 bases. V was pared by 7 bases and J by 1 base, with 4 bases of the junction left unmatched. CDR1 DFQATT and CDR2 SNEGSKA come from the germline V gene (reference sequence). The CDR3 has 13 amino acids. This CDR3 is CSVAQGANTEAFF. In DNA, the CDR3 is TGCAGTGTCGCACAGGGGGCGAACACTGAAGCTTTCTTT.

The CDR3 coding sequence is TGTGCCAGCAGCCCACGCCCCTGGGGAATCGGGGAGCTGTTTTTT. It encodes CASSPRPWGIGELFF. This chain uses TRBV11-2 with TRBJ2-2, with D uncertain. The CDR3 consists of 15 residues. Germline assignment: CDR1 SGHAT and CDR2 FQNNGV. Trimming pared 5 bases from V and 7 bases from J, leaving 17 bases between.

The V gene is TRBV29-1, the J gene TRBJ2-3; D not resolved. Germline V gene sequence: CDR1 SQVTM, CDR2 ANQGSEA. The CDR3 contains 14 residues. With 7 bases removed from V and 1 base from J, the gap between germline ends came to 15 bases. CDR3 nucleotides: TGCAGCGCCCTTAAGGTAGCTGGCACAGATACGCAGTATTTT. Its protein is CSALKVAGTDTQYF.

In its sample, this clonotype was seen many times. This chain connects TRBV5-1 to TRBJ1-4; 7 bases are shared with TRBD1. CDR1 and CDR2 from the germline V gene are SGHRS and YFSETQ. Trimming removed 4 bases from V and 7 bases from J; junction bases left unmatched: 10. This CDR3 is built from 15 residues. The CDR3 coding sequence is TGCGCCAGCAGCGACGGGACAGTCTATGGTGAAAAACTGTTTTTT. Translated: CASSDGTVYGEKLFF.

This clonotype was seen more than once but under ten times. The chain joins TRBV9 to TRBJ2-3, with D unclear. Germline V gives CDR1 SGDLS, CDR2 YYNGEE. The V end lost 5 bases, the J end lost 4 bases, and 14 bases lay between the germline ends. The CDR3 extends over 14 amino acids. The CDR3 protein is CASSPRHNPDTQYF. The CDR3 DNA is TGTGCCAGCAGTCCCCGGCATAATCCAGATACGCAGTATTTT.

This clonotype was detected many times. This chain joins TRBV5-4 and TRBJ2-7; D not certain. The CDR3 runs 14 residues. V dropped 6 bases and J dropped 3 bases, with 16 bases sitting between them. Germline V gene data show CDR1 as SGHNT and CDR2 as YYREEE (reference sequence). CDR3 bases: TGTGCCAGCACTCCTGCGCCGGCAGACTACGAGCAGTACTTC. This encodes CASTPAPADYEQYF.

The table lists this clonotype with many counts. This chain links TRBV7-9 with TRBJ2-7, with 8 bases lining up with TRBD2. The CDR3 has 11 amino acids. V shed 5 bases, J shed 8 bases, and the junction held 2 bases outside the gene matches. Germline assignment: CDR1 SEHNR and CDR2 FQNEAQ (reference sequence). The CDR3 here is CASSRTSQQYF. CDR3 nucleotides: TGTGCCAGCAGCCGGACTAGCCAGCAGTACTTC.

This clonotype was picked up many times. This chain links TRBV6-2 or TRBV6-3 with TRBJ2-3; D may be TRBD2 (6 bases). The CDR3 contains 13 residues. V lost 6 bases and J lost 2, with 9 bases in between. Germline-derived CDR1 and CDR2 are MNHEY and SVGEGT. The CDR3 DNA reads as TGTGCCAGCAGAGGCGGGAACACAGATACGCAGTATTTT. This gives the protein CASRGGNTDTQYF.

This clonotype has just a few counts. The chain is built from TRBV20-1 and TRBJ1-6; D is possibly TRBD1 (6 bases). This CDR3 spans 12 amino acids. The germline V and J ends were trimmed by 3 bases and 10 bases, with 10 bases remaining between them. Germline V gene sequence: CDR1 DFQATT, CDR2 SNEGSKA (reference sequence). DNA for the CDR3: TGCAGTGCTAGGGCAGGGGACTCACCCCTCCACTTT. Encoded protein: CSARAGDSPLHF.

The V and J genes are TRBV5-1 and TRBJ1-4; D is unresolved. Deletions cut 4 bases from V and 0 bases from J, with 10 bases between. From germline, CDR1 is SGHRS and CDR2 YFSETQ. This CDR3 comprises 15 residues. Here the CDR3 reads CASSRDGTTNEKLFF. In DNA, the CDR3 is TGCGCCAGCAGCCGCGACGGGACAACTAATGAAAAACTGTTTTTT.

The V call is TRBV24-1, the J call TRBJ2-1; D gene unclear. The V end was cut by 7 bases, the J end by 5 bases, with 5 bases between. The CDR3 sequence is 11 residues long. Germline loops: CDR1 KGHDR, CDR2 SFDVKD. The CDR3 is CATSINNEQFF. The CDR3 bases are TGTGCCACCAGCATCAACAATGAGCAGTTCTTC.

Only a few counts were recorded for this clonotype. The chain is built from TRBV20-1 and TRBJ1-6; D possibly corresponds to TRBD1 (5 bases). The CDR3 spans 17 residues. Per germline, CDR1 DFQATT and CDR2 SNEGSKA (reference sequence). The ends were cut back, 2 bases at V and 0 bases at J, with 14 bases in the middle. This CDR3 reads CSARHIPGLSYNSPLHF. In nucleotides, the CDR3 is TGCAGTGCTAGACACATTCCGGGACTCTCCTATAATTCACCCCTCCACTTT.

The chain recombines TRBV7-9 with TRBJ2-3, with D hard to call. Germline V lookup: CDR1 SEHNR, CDR2 FQNEAQ (reference sequence). V gave up 5 bases and J gave up 4 bases, with 7 bases separating them. The CDR3 loop spans 12 amino acids. In nucleotides, the CDR3 is TGTGCCAGCAGCCGAAGCGCAGATACGCAGTATTTT. This codes for CASSRSADTQYF.

A few counts support this clonotype. The gene calls are TRBV9 and TRBJ2-3; perhaps TRBD2 as D (5 bases). The CDR3 runs 14 residues. Germline assignment: CDR1 SGDLS and CDR2 YYNGEE. Trimming removed 4 bases at V and 0 bases at J, with 9 bases between. CDR3 DNA: TGTGCCAGCAGCCCCCGGACTAGCACAGATACGCAGTATTTT. As protein: CASSPRTSTDTQYF.

This CDR3 reads CASSLGRGSTDTQYF. DNA of the CDR3: TGTGCCAGCAGCTTGGGCCGGGGGAGTACAGATACGCAGTATTTT. The V and J genes are TRBV7-2 and TRBJ2-3; a possible D gene is TRBD2 (6 bases). Germline V gene sequence: CDR1 SGHTA, CDR2 FQGNSA. The V end was cut by 3 bases, the J end by 3 bases, with 13 bases between. The length of the CDR3 is 15 residues. The full variable domain, in which reference TRBV7-2 and TRBJ2-3 provide the parts outside the CDR3, is GAGVSQSPSNKVTEKGKDVELRCDPISGHTALYWYRQSLGQGLEFLIYFQGNSAPDKSGLPSDRFSAERTGGSVSTLTIQRTQQEDSAVYLCASSLGRGSTDTQYFGPGTRLTVL.

V gene TRBV7-2 combines with J gene TRBJ2-3; TRBD1 might be the D (5 bases). The germline V and J ends were trimmed by 5 bases and 2 bases, with 17 bases remaining between them. The CDR3 has 16 residues. CDR1 is SGHTA, CDR2 FQGNSA, per germline. CDR3 in DNA: TGTGCCAGCAGCCAAATAGGTGCAGGGTCCACAGATACGCAGTATTTT. It codes for CASSQIGAGSTDTQYF.

The genes are TRBV5-1 and TRBJ1-1; D remains ambiguous. The V end lost 1 base, the J end lost 6 bases, and 13 bases lay between the germline ends. In germline, CDR1 is SGHRS, CDR2 YFSETQ. This CDR3 comprises 14 residues. CDR3 residues: CASSLPSSLSEAFF. DNA of the CDR3: TGCGCCAGCAGCTTGCCGTCTAGCCTATCTGAAGCTTTCTTT.

This clonotype has a count of ten or more. The chain is built from TRBV20-1 and TRBJ1-5; D gene ambiguous. The germline gives CDR1 DFQATT, CDR2 SNEGSKA (reference sequence). V lost 4 bases, J lost 4 bases, and 11 bases lay in between. This CDR3 contains 13 residues. The CDR3 DNA follows: TGCAGTGCTACTTACAACGTAAATCAGCCCCAGCATTTT. This encodes CSATYNVNQPQHF.

This clonotype came up many times. The chain couples TRBV19 to TRBJ2-7, with unresolved D. Germline CDR1 LNHDA, CDR2 SQIVND (reference sequence). Trimming cost V 5 bases and J 3 bases, with 5 bases left between them. This CDR3 has 11 amino acids. CDR3 amino acids: CASSGHYEQYF. Written as DNA, the CDR3 is TGTGCCAGTAGTGGCCACTACGAGCAGTACTTC.

This clonotype was recorded a few times. The chain has TRBV20-1 and TRBJ2-7; 14 bases agree with TRBD2. Germline-derived CDR1 and CDR2 are DFQATT and SNEGSKA (reference sequence). The V gene end was trimmed by 5 bases and the J gene end by 6 bases; junction bases not matched to a gene: 3. This CDR3 contains 13 residues. Here the CDR3 DNA reads TGCAGTGCTTGGACTAGCGGGGGGAGCGAGCAGTACTTC. This encodes CSAWTSGGSEQYF.

Ten or more counts support this clonotype. The J gene is TRBJ1-1, the V gene TRBV29-1; TRBD1 aligns across 9 bases. Germline V gene sequence: CDR1 SQVTM, CDR2 ANQGSEA. The CDR3 has 15 residues. Trimming took 4 bases from V and 5 from J; bases not matched to a gene: 11. CDR3 amino acids: CSVVGQGERKTEAFF. The CDR3 bases are TGCAGCGTTGTGGGACAGGGTGAGAGGAAAACTGAAGCTTTCTTT.

This clonotype appeared a few times. The chain is built from TRBV6-5 and TRBJ1-5; a weak D match, TRBD1 (5 bases). The germline gives CDR1 MNHEY, CDR2 SVGAGI. V lost 6 bases, J lost 6 bases, and 12 bases lay in between. The CDR3 has 13 amino acids. The CDR3 bases are TGTGCCAGCAGAGAGCCTGGGGGTCAGCCCCAGCATTTT. Translating it yields CASREPGGQPQHF.

This clonotype was recorded at least ten times. This chain connects TRBV12-3 or TRBV12-4 to TRBJ2-7, with 8 bases matching TRBD1. Unmatched junction bases numbered 8, after V lost 3 bases and J lost 1 base. The CDR3 consists of 16 residues. DNA for the CDR3: TGTGCCAGCAGTTTTAGCCGGACAGGGTCATCCTACGAGCAGTACTTC. Residues: CASSFSRTGSSYEQYF.

The genes are TRBV12-3 or TRBV12-4 and TRBJ2-2, with TRBD2 matching over 7 bases. This CDR3 is built from 16 residues. V lost 3 bases, J lost 2 bases, and 6 bases stayed unmatched. Written as DNA, the CDR3 is TGTGCCAGCAGTTTTTTCGGGGGGACCAACACCGGGGAGCTGTTTTTT. This encodes CASSFFGGTNTGELFF.

Remarks on this clonotype: Compared with germline, one end of the junction differs, possibly owing to a read error. The chain joins TRBV7-7 to TRBJ2-2, with D tentatively TRBD1 (6 bases). The CDR3 has 15 amino acids. Germline CDR1 and CDR2: SSHAT and FNYEAQ (reference sequence). CDR3 bases: TGTGCTAGCAGCCCCACTTCACAGGGAACCGGGGAGCTGTTTTTT. Translation gives CASSPTSQGTGELFF.

This chain uses TRBV6-6 with TRBJ2-7; no clear D gene. Germline V gene data show CDR1 as MNHNY and CDR2 as SVGAGI (reference sequence). Trimming stripped 2 bases from V and 7 bases from J, with 12 bases between. The CDR3 consists of 13 residues. The DNA for the CDR3 is TGTGCCAGCAGTTACGGCTTACACCGGGAGCAGTACTTC. Protein sequence: CASSYGLHREQYF.

This clonotype has at least ten counts. The rearrangement uses TRBV6-1 and TRBJ1-3, with D unclear. CDR3 length equals 14 residues. V lost 4 bases to trimming and J lost 0 bases, with 7 bases between them. The germline gives CDR1 MNHNS, CDR2 SASEGT. The CDR3 loop is CASSGHSSGNTIYF. Written as DNA, the CDR3 is TGTGCCAGCAGTGGACATAGCTCTGGAAACACCATATATTTT.

This clonotype occurred many times. This chain's CDR3 is CAIRPLRGGDYGYTF. As DNA, the CDR3 is TGTGCCATCAGACCCCTTAGGGGGGGGGACTATGGCTACACCTTC. The chain joins TRBV10-3 to TRBJ1-2, with D possibly TRBD1 on 6 matching bases. The CDR3 length is 15 residues. Trimming shortened V by 6 bases and J by 3 bases, and 17 bases separated the two germline ends. Looked up from germline, CDR1 is ENHRY and CDR2 is SYGVKD.

Here the CDR3 reads CASRRTGTDTQYF. The CDR3 region has the DNA TGTGCCAGCAGACGGACAGGCACAGATACGCAGTATTTT. This chain links TRBV6-5 with TRBJ2-3; D may be TRBD1 (6 bases). The CDR3 spans 13 residues. Looked up from germline, CDR1 is MNHEY and CDR2 is SVGAGI. V was trimmed by 6 bases and J by 1 base, leaving 8 bases between them.

This clonotype was picked up many times. The gene calls are TRBV10-2 and TRBJ2-1; 9 bases fit TRBD2. Germline V gives CDR1 WSHSY, CDR2 SAAADI. The J segment lost 7 bases and the V segment lost 7 bases, leaving 8 bases of the junction unmatched. The CDR3 has 14 residues. The CDR3 region is CASTSSGGYNEQFF. The CDR3 nucleotides read TGCGCCAGCACTTCCAGCGGGGGGTATAATGAGCAGTTCTTC.

The chain employs TRBV14 and TRBJ2-1; no clear D gene. The CDR3 extends over 18 amino acids. Germline-derived CDR1 and CDR2 are SGHDN and FVKESK. Trimming removed 0 bases from V and 0 bases from J, with 15 bases in between. The CDR3 region has the DNA TGTGCCAGCAGCCAAGATAAACGTACCCAGTGCTCCTACAATGAGCAGTTCTTC. Translating gives CASSQDKRTQCSYNEQFF.

This clonotype was recorded at least ten times. V is TRBV7-2 and J is TRBJ2-5; 8 positions match TRBD1. This CDR3 spans 16 amino acids. Per germline, CDR1 SGHTA and CDR2 FQGNSA. J lost 0 bases, V lost 6 bases, and 9 bases had no gene match. The CDR3 is CASRRGTGGHQETQYF. In nucleotides, the CDR3 is TGTGCCAGCAGGAGAGGGACAGGTGGCCACCAAGAGACCCAGTACTTC.